The 26 T cell receptor beta chains presented below share a single source sample, sequenced in a study of T cell clonality in common variable immunodeficiency. Some clones are missing from TCRdb's copy, which holds only in-frame ones; the method was immunoSEQ multiplex PCR. The sample is made up of about 52,000 clones, none counted only once. The sequencing input was peripheral blood mononuclear cells. The receptors stem from a person aged 18 to 75 in good health.

With respect to this clone: The CDR3 extends 3 residues past the end of the read, so its final part is completed from the germline J gene. The chain recombines TRBV5-1 with TRBJ2-3; 7 nucleotides align to TRBD1. Germline V gene lookup returns CDR1 SGHRS and CDR2 YFSETQ. CDR3 length: 17 residues. The junction had 14 bases not matched to a gene; V was cut back by 3 bases and J by 4 bases. The CDR3 reads CASSWGTGTAIADTQYF. The part of the CDR3 DNA that was read is TGCGCCAGCAGCTGGGGGACCGGGACAGCGATCGCAGATACG.

Notes on this clone: The read ends 3 residues before the CDR3 terminus; that terminus is restored from the germline J gene. This chain links TRBV2 with TRBJ1-2, with unresolved D. This CDR3 region has 12 residues. Germline lookup yields CDR1 SNHLY and CDR2 FYNNEI. Trimming took off 4 bases at V and 2 bases at J, with 5 bases between the two ends. The CDR3 DNA, read in part, is TGTGCCAGCAGTGCAGAAAACTATGGC. It yields the protein CASSAENYG. The whole CDR3 sequence is CASSAENYGYTF.

This clone appeared many times. The read falls 3 residues short of the CDR3 end, and the missing part is taken from the germline J gene. This rearrangement joins TRBV2 to TRBJ2-5, with D maybe TRBD2 (6 bases). Germline CDR1 reads SNHLY; CDR2 reads FYNNEI. This CDR3 is built from 14 residues. Trimming removed 7 bases at V and 5 bases at J, with 17 bases between. Here the CDR3 reads CASTGRGRKETQYF. The sequenced part of the CDR3 DNA is TGTGCCAGCACAGGGCGGGGTCGGAAGGAGACC.

This clone was detected only a few times. Coverage ceases 3 residues before the CDR3 finishes, and the germline J gene fills in the end. V and J are TRBV7-9 and TRBJ2-2; tentative D call: TRBD1 (6 bases). Per the germline V gene, CDR1 is SEHNR and CDR2 is FQNEAQ (reference sequence). CDR3 length equals 15 residues. The CDR3 region is CASSPNRAGNEKLFF. Partial CDR3 DNA: TGTGCCAGCAGCCCTAACAGGGCAGGTAATGAAAAG.

This clone was found many times. The read comes to an end 3 residues before the CDR3 does, leaving the germline J gene to fill in the end. The rearrangement uses TRBV4-1 and TRBJ2-3, with 7 positions matching TRBD2. Trimming at V came to 4 bases and at J to 6 bases, leaving 16 bases not matched to a gene. The CDR3 has 17 residues. Germline V gene data show CDR1 as MGHRA and CDR2 as YSYEKL. The CDR3 DNA, read in part, is TGCGCCAGCAGCCCCCGGCCTACTAGCGAGGGCGGGGATACG. Amino acids: CASSPRPTSEGGDT. The entire CDR3 protein is CASSPRPTSEGGDTQYF.

Many counts were recorded for this clone. The sequenced fragment ends 3 residues before the CDR3 boundary, so the rest is inferred from the germline J gene. The chain uses TRBV20-1 and TRBJ1-1, with TRBD1 as a possible D gene (6 bases). Germline V lookup: CDR1 DFQATT, CDR2 SNEGSKA (reference sequence). The CDR3 totals 14 residues. V lost 0 bases and J 5 bases, leaving 13 bases between the germline ends. CDR3 bases read: TGCAGTGCTAGAGAAGGGGGTTCGGGTACTGAA. Protein product: CSAREGGSGTE. The full CDR3 reads CSAREGGSGTEAFF.

Ten or more counts support this clone. The read halts 3 residues ahead of the CDR3 end, with the missing end drawn from the germline J gene. This chain links TRBV20-1 with TRBJ1-2, with D maybe TRBD1 (5 bases). The germline gives CDR1 DFQATT, CDR2 SNEGSKA (reference sequence). Trimming left V 1 base short and J 5 bases short, with 11 bases between. This CDR3 has 13 residues. Incomplete CDR3 DNA: TGCAGTGCTAGAGTGGCGGGGGAGTATGGC. It encodes CSARVAGEYG. The entire CDR3 protein reads CSARVAGEYGYTF.

This clone has more than one count but fewer than ten. Read coverage stops 3 residues before the CDR3 terminus; the germline J gene supplies the remainder. The chain uses TRBV19 and TRBJ2-1; a weak D match, TRBD1 (6 bases). Trimming removed 4 bases at V and 8 bases at J, with 12 bases between. CDR3 length: 13 amino acids. Germline lookup yields CDR1 LNHDA and CDR2 SQIVND (reference sequence). The CDR3: CASSNFEGDEQFF. The sequenced CDR3 bases are TGTGCCAGTAGTAATTTCGAGGGGGATGAG.

Many counts were recorded for this clone. The read is 3 residues too short to cover the CDR3 end, so that end is filled in from the germline J gene. The V gene is TRBV10-3, the J gene TRBJ1-1, with TRBD1 matching over 10 bases. This CDR3 has 14 amino acids. With 6 bases clipped from V and 6 bases from J, the junction kept 7 bases outside the gene matches. The germline gives CDR1 ENHRY, CDR2 SYGVKD. CDR3 DNA, as far as it was read: TGTGCCATCAGCCGGGACAGGGGTTCCCCTGAA. This codes for CAISRDRGSPE. The complete CDR3 reads CAISRDRGSPEAFF.

The sequenced CDR3 bases are TGTGCCAGCAGCTTGGGTCAGGGGGCAGATACG. This gives the protein CASSLGQGADT. The full CDR3 protein is CASSLGQGADTQYF. The rearrangement uses TRBV7-9 and TRBJ2-3; 7 bases line up with TRBD1. With the read ending 3 residues before the CDR3 end, the germline J gene is used to fill in that end. Germline trimming cut 3 bases from V and 4 bases from J; bases unmatched to any gene: 4. Germline CDR1 reads SEHNR; CDR2 reads FQNEAQ (reference sequence). The CDR3 covers 14 residues.

A remark on this clone: Read data end 3 residues before the CDR3 end; the end is taken from the germline J gene. The chain employs TRBV19 and TRBJ1-2; D gene unclear. The CDR3 is 13 amino acids. The germline gives CDR1 LNHDA, CDR2 SQIVND (reference sequence). The CDR3 DNA, read in part, is TGTGCCAGTAGTTGGAGCAGCACAGATACC. Its protein is CASSWSSTDT. In full, the CDR3 is CASSWSSTDTYTF.

This clone showed up many times. The read is 3 residues too short to cover the CDR3 end, so that end is filled in from the germline J gene. The chain is built from TRBV20-1 and TRBJ1-2; the D is unclear. CDR1 is DFQATT and CDR2 is SNEGSKA in the germline V gene (reference sequence). CDR3 length equals 16 residues. The covered CDR3 bases are TGCAGTGCTAGAGATCTCAGCGGGAGGTTGCCCTACGAC. It codes for CSARDLSGRLPYD. The full-length CDR3 reads as CSARDLSGRLPYDYTF.

In its sample, this clone was seen many times. CDR3 region: CAISRQGGGYGYTF. CDR3 DNA (partial): TGTGCCATCAGTAGACAGGGTGGAGGCTATGGC. The chain carries TRBV10-3 and TRBJ1-2; 7 nucleotides align to TRBD1. The sequence runs out 3 residues before the end of the CDR3; the remainder is reconstructed from the germline J gene. Germline assignment: CDR1 ENHRY and CDR2 SYGVKD. The V and J ends lost 5 bases and 4 bases, in that order; junction bases with no gene match: 7. The CDR3 has 14 amino acids.

This clone was counted many times. The DNA ends 3 residues before the CDR3 does, and the rest of the CDR3 is filled in from the germline J gene. V usage is TRBV18 and J usage is TRBJ2-7; 11 bases fit TRBD2. CDR3 length equals 16 residues. Germline assignment: CDR1 KGHSH and CDR2 LQKENI. V shed 2 bases and J 2 bases; nucleotides not matched to a gene: 5. The CDR3 DNA, read in part, is TGTGCCAGCTCACCAAAGGGGACTAGCGGACCCTACGAG. It yields the protein CASSPKGTSGPYE. The entire CDR3 sequence reads CASSPKGTSGPYEQYF.

To note about this clone: This may stem from a read error, because a much larger clone lies one nucleotide away. Read coverage stops 3 residues before the CDR3 terminus; the germline J gene supplies the remainder. This sample also contains other DNA sequences that code for the same CDR3. The genes are TRBV19 and TRBJ1-3, with TRBD1 identical over 8 bases. This CDR3 comprises 15 residues. Looked up from germline, CDR1 is LNHDA and CDR2 is SQIVND (reference sequence). CDR3 DNA, as far as it was read: TGTGCCAGTAGTACTGCCGGGACAGGCCGGAACACG. Its translation is CASSTAGTGRNT. In full, the CDR3 reads CASSTAGTGRNTIYF.

This clone occurred many times. The read terminates 3 residues ahead of where the CDR3 ends, so the germline J gene completes it. The chain carries TRBV10-3 and TRBJ2-7; the D gene is possibly TRBD1 (5 bases). This CDR3 spans 12 amino acids. V lost 6 bases to trimming and J lost 5 bases, with 11 bases between them. The V gene's germline CDR1 is ENHRY and CDR2 SYGVKD. The DNA read from the CDR3 is TGTGCCATCAGACAGGAGCCCCACGAG. It yields the protein CAIRQEPHE. The whole CDR3 protein is CAIRQEPHEQYF.

This clone was picked up many times. The CDR3 end is not reached by the read, which stops 3 residues before it; the germline J gene fills it in. The chain joins TRBV5-4 to TRBJ2-4, with D tentatively TRBD1 (6 bases). V was clipped by 0 bases and J by 0 bases, with 10 bases between them. This CDR3 has 16 amino acids. In germline, CDR1 is SGHNT, CDR2 YYREEE (reference sequence). The CDR3 loop is CASSLAGRGAKNIQYF. CDR3 DNA, as far as it was read: TGTGCCAGCAGCTTGGCGGGCAGGGGAGCCAAAAACATT.

This clone was detected only a few times. Coverage ceases 3 residues before the CDR3 finishes, and the germline J gene fills in the end. V gene TRBV2 combines with J gene TRBJ1-1; 7 nucleotides agree with TRBD1. The length of the CDR3 is 12 residues. Germline V gene sequence: CDR1 SNHLY, CDR2 FYNNEI. CDR3 bases read: TGTGCCAGCCGACAGGGCATTACGGAA. This gives the protein CASRQGITE. The full CDR3 sequence reads CASRQGITEAFF.

Many counts were recorded for this clone. The read finishes 3 residues shy of the CDR3 end, and the germline J gene is used to complete it. The gene calls are TRBV5-1 and TRBJ2-7; 9 bases match TRBD2. The V gene's germline CDR1 is SGHRS and CDR2 YFSETQ. The CDR3 has 14 amino acids. Losses at the gene ends were 2 bases for V and 4 bases for J; bases not matched to a gene: 4. The CDR3 spells CASSFEREVYEQYF. The sequenced part of the CDR3 DNA is TGCGCCAGCAGCTTTGAGCGGGAGGTGTACGAG.

This clone was detected many times. The read falls 3 residues short of the CDR3 end, and the missing part is taken from the germline J gene. The chain uses TRBV6-2 or TRBV6-3 and TRBJ2-1; 13 bases map to TRBD2. Germline CDR1 and CDR2: MNHEY and SVGEGT. J gave up 7 bases and V 7 bases, and 7 bases lay outside the gene matches. This CDR3 contains 15 residues. CDR3 protein: CASTPPGLAGNEQFF. The CDR3 bases that were read are TGTGCCAGCACCCCCCCGGGACTAGCGGGGAATGAG.

At least ten counts were recorded for this clone. The CDR3 end is not reached by the read, which stops 3 residues before it; the germline J gene fills it in. V usage is TRBV5-4 and J usage is TRBJ2-3, with 7 bases lining up with TRBD2. The junction had 7 bases not matched to a gene; V was cut back by 4 bases and J by 2 bases. CDR1 and CDR2 (germline): SGHNT, YYREEE (reference sequence). The CDR3 length is 15 residues. The CDR3 here is CASSTIAGSTDTQYF. The DNA read from the CDR3 is TGTGCCAGCAGCACGATAGCGGGTTCCACAGATACG. The full variable domain, its missing parts supplied by reference TRBV5-4 and TRBJ2-3, is ETGVTQSPTHLIKTRGQQVTLRCSSQSGHNTVSWYQQALGQGPQFIFQYYREEENGRGNFPPRFSGLQFPNYSSELNVNALELDDSALYLCASSTIAGSTDTQYFGPGTRLTVL.

This clone has at least ten counts. CDR3 bases read: TGTGCCAGCACCCCAGTCGACAGTTACAATGAG. Its protein is CASTPVDSYNE. The whole CDR3 sequence is CASTPVDSYNEQFF. The V and J genes are TRBV2 and TRBJ2-1, with a weak D call TRBD1 (5 bases). The read terminates 3 residues before the CDR3 end, so the remaining end is supplied by the germline J gene. V was cut by 7 bases and J by 4 bases, with 14 bases left in between. CDR3 length: 14 residues. Germline lookup yields CDR1 SNHLY and CDR2 FYNNEI.

This clone has at least ten counts. The read halts 3 residues ahead of the CDR3 end, with the missing end drawn from the germline J gene. The chain carries TRBV7-6 and TRBJ2-1, with 9 nucleotides matching TRBD2. The V gene end was trimmed by 5 bases and the J gene end by 8 bases; junction bases not matched to a gene: 4. Looked up from germline, CDR1 is SGHVS and CDR2 is FNYEAQ. This CDR3 is built from 13 residues. The CDR3 spells CASSPRTSDEQFF. The covered CDR3 bases are TGTGCCAGCAGCCCCAGGACTAGCGATGAG.

This clone was counted many times. With the read ending 3 residues before the CDR3 end, the germline J gene is used to fill in that end. The chain couples TRBV23-1 to TRBJ2-7; 7 positions agree with TRBD1. TRBV23-1 falls under the ORF class, with uncertain function. Trimming removed 5 bases from V and 4 bases from J; junction bases left unmatched: 8. CDR3 size: 14 residues. The CDR3 sequence: CASSKGPGGYEQYF. The sequenced CDR3 bases are TGCGCCAGCAGTAAAGGGCCAGGGGGTTACGAG.

At least ten counts were recorded for this clone. The read terminates 3 residues ahead of where the CDR3 ends, so the germline J gene completes it. The chain has TRBV12-3 or TRBV12-4 and TRBJ2-3; TRBD2 matches at 9 bases. The CDR3 totals 15 residues. The CDR3 spells CASSTRSSGSGTQYF. CDR3 DNA, as far as it was read: TGTGCCAGCAGTACCCGGAGTAGCGGGAGTGGCACG.

This clone was counted ten times or more. The read ends 3 residues shy of where the CDR3 ends; the end is completed using the germline J gene. The chain links TRBV4-2 to TRBJ2-1; D gene unclear. This CDR3 region has 14 residues. Germline V gives CDR1 LGHNA, CDR2 YNFKEQ. The V end lost 3 bases, the J end lost 4 bases, and 10 bases lay between the germline ends. The CDR3 spells CASSHDTTYNEQFF. The covered CDR3 bases are TGTGCCAGCAGCCACGACACCACGTACAATGAG.